These 27 T cell receptor beta chains were all obtained from the same sample, sequenced in a study of Graves' ophthalmopathy and Graves' hyperthyroidism. Using RNA transcripts, the TCR beta CDR3 regions were amplified. First-round RT-PCR employed HTBI primers, with a second-round multiplex PCR after it. From the multiplex PCR reads, TCRdb called clonotypes with MiXCR, one entry per CDR3 protein. The sample has about 210,000 distinct CDR3 sequences, just under 30% seen once. Sequences were obtained from peripheral blood. These receptors all stem from a man in his fifties or sixties with Graves' ophthalmopathy.

This clonotype was seen at least ten times. This rearrangement joins TRBV7-6 to TRBJ2-7; perhaps TRBD1 as D (5 bases). Deletions cut 5 bases from V and 5 bases from J, with 10 bases between. The CDR3 covers 12 residues. Germline V gene lookup returns CDR1 SGHVS and CDR2 FNYEAQ. The CDR3 reads CASSVPGNEQYF. CDR3 in DNA: TGTGCCAGCAGCGTCCCAGGGAACGAGCAGTACTTC.

This chain uses TRBV6-2 or TRBV6-3 with TRBJ2-7; 11 nucleotides agree with TRBD1. The length of the CDR3 is 15 residues. The V gene end was trimmed by 7 bases and the J gene end by 9 bases; junction bases not matched to a gene: 14. From germline, CDR1 is MNHEY and CDR2 SVGEGT. CDR3 nucleotides: TGTGCCAGCAACCAAGCCTCCGGGACAGGGGGAACGCAGTACTTC. This translates into CASNQASGTGGTQYF.

This clonotype was seen a handful of times. This chain links TRBV28 with TRBJ2-2; 8 nucleotides agree with TRBD2. The ends lost 8 bases at V and 1 base at J; junction bases unmatched: 3. CDR1 MDHEN and CDR2 SYDVKM come from the germline V gene. CDR3 length equals 14 residues. CDR3 sequence (DNA): TGTGCCAGCCTGAGCGGGAGGAACACCGGGGAGCTGTTTTTT. Its protein product is CASLSGRNTGELFF.

This clonotype was seen many times. The V gene is TRBV7-2, the J gene TRBJ2-7; D possibly corresponds to TRBD1 (5 bases). From germline, CDR1 is SGHTA and CDR2 FQGNSA. The CDR3 length is 14 residues. The V end lost 2 bases, the J end lost 4 bases, and 12 bases lay between the germline ends. CDR3: CASSLSGYWYEQYF. DNA of the CDR3: TGTGCCAGCAGCTTATCAGGGTATTGGTACGAGCAGTACTTC. Variable domain in full (rest from reference TRBV7-2 and TRBJ2-7): GAGVSQSPSNKVTEKGKDVELRCDPISGHTALYWYRQSLGQGLEFLIYFQGNSAPDKSGLPSDRFSAERTGGSVSTLTIQRTQQEDSAVYLCASSLSGYWYEQYFGPGTRLTVT.

Comment on this clonotype: Just one base apart from a much larger clone, this may be a read error. The genes are TRBV30 and TRBJ2-2; D is possibly TRBD1 (6 bases). The CDR3 is 13 residues long. Germline V gene data show CDR1 as GTSNPN and CDR2 as SVGIG (reference sequence). Deletions cut 5 bases from V and 6 bases from J, with 13 bases between. The CDR3 nucleotides read TGTGCCTGGCGATCGTACAGGGCCGGGGAGCTGTTTTTT. Protein: CAWRSYRAGELFF.

This clonotype showed up many times. Here the CDR3 reads CASSSTEGVTEAFF. CDR3 DNA sequence: TGTGCCAGCAGTTCAACGGAGGGGGTCACTGAAGCTTTCTTT. The V gene is TRBV6-6, the J gene TRBJ1-1; tentative D call: TRBD1 (6 bases). V lost 4 bases, J lost 4 bases, and 13 bases lay in between. The germline V gene has CDR1 MNHNY and CDR2 SVGAGI (reference sequence). The CDR3 contains 14 residues.

This clonotype was detected many times. The chain is built from TRBV7-2 and TRBJ2-7, with D possibly matching TRBD1 (7 bases). Between the trimmed V and J ends, which lost 3 bases and 4 bases, there was a span of 13 bases. The CDR3 extends over 14 amino acids. Per germline, CDR1 SGHTA and CDR2 FQGNSA. For the CDR3, the DNA is TGTGCCAGCAGCTTCTCAGGGGGGTCATACGAGCAGTACTTC. This codes for CASSFSGGSYEQYF.

The rearrangement links TRBV6-2 or TRBV6-3 to TRBJ1-5, with D possibly TRBD1 on 5 matching bases. V was trimmed by 0 bases and J by 4 bases, leaving 19 bases between them. There are 18 residues in the CDR3. The germline V gene has CDR1 MNHEY and CDR2 SVGEGT. CDR3 amino acids: CASSYSEVQGSRNQPQHF. The CDR3 nucleotides are TGTGCCAGCAGTTACTCGGAGGTTCAGGGTAGCAGGAATCAGCCCCAGCATTTT.

The sample holds many counts of this clonotype. The gene calls are TRBV5-5 and TRBJ2-5, with D possibly matching TRBD2 (6 bases). CDR1 is SGHKS and CDR2 is YYEKEE in the germline V gene (reference sequence). CDR3 length: 14 amino acids. Between the trimmed V and J ends, which lost 2 bases and 4 bases, there was a span of 12 bases. The DNA for the CDR3 is TGTGCCAGCAGCTTCTACGGGGGTCGAGAGACCCAGTACTTC. Encoded protein: CASSFYGGRETQYF.

Ten or more counts support this clonotype. V is TRBV19 and J is TRBJ2-2; 13 bases agree with TRBD2. The CDR3 is 17 residues long. The trim removed 5 bases at V and 5 bases at J, leaving 8 bases unmatched. Looked up from germline, CDR1 is LNHDA and CDR2 is SQIVND (reference sequence). CDR3 nucleotides: TGTGCCAGTAGTCAAACTAGCGGGAGGGTTTGGACCGGGGAGCTGTTTTTT. Translating it yields CASSQTSGRVWTGELFF.

The rearrangement links TRBV6-1 to TRBJ1-2, with no clear D. The CDR3 spans 12 residues. Trimming left V 0 bases short and J 6 bases short, with 5 bases between. Germline lookup yields CDR1 MNHNS and CDR2 SASEGT. DNA of the CDR3: TGTGCCAGCAGTGAAGCCTGGGATGGCTACACCTTC. Amino acid sequence: CASSEAWDGYTF.

This chain connects TRBV20-1 to TRBJ1-1; TRBD1 matches at 9 bases. CDR1 and CDR2 from the germline V gene are DFQATT and SNEGSKA (reference sequence). V trimming: 2 bases; J trimming: 1 base; junction bases outside the gene matches: 5. The CDR3 contains 15 residues. CDR3 region: CSARPRTGANTEAFF. The CDR3 DNA is TGCAGTGCTAGACCCAGGACAGGGGCGAACACTGAAGCTTTCTTT.

This clonotype was seen many times. The rearrangement uses TRBV28 and TRBJ2-2; D is unresolved. The CDR3 spans 17 residues. Trimming cost V 4 bases and J 0 bases, with 15 bases left between them. Germline CDR1 and CDR2: MDHEN and SYDVKM. The CDR3 DNA is TGTGCCAGCAGTTCAGTACTACTCTTAACGAACACCGGGGAGCTGTTTTTT. Residues: CASSSVLLLTNTGELFF.

This clonotype came up a few times. The CDR3: CASSPFRGTSYEQYF. CDR3 sequence (DNA): TGTGCCAGCAGTCCGTTCAGGGGCACTTCCTACGAGCAGTACTTC. The genes are TRBV6-1 and TRBJ2-7, with D tentatively TRBD1 (6 bases). This CDR3 has 15 amino acids. V was pared by 5 bases and J by 1 base, with 15 bases between. The germline V gene has CDR1 MNHNS and CDR2 SASEGT.

This clonotype was counted ten times or more. The chain links TRBV27 to TRBJ1-1; 9 positions match TRBD1. Germline lookup yields CDR1 MNHEY and CDR2 SMNVEV (reference sequence). V was clipped by 3 bases and J by 5 bases; unmatched bases: 13. CDR3 size: 17 residues. DNA for the CDR3: TGTGCCAGCAGTTTCCTACAGGGGGCGAAAAGAGGAACTGAAGCTTTCTTT. Translating gives CASSFLQGAKRGTEAFF.

This clonotype was counted ten times or more. This sequence joins TRBV6-1 and TRBJ1-1; D is perhaps TRBD1 (5 bases). Germline V gives CDR1 MNHNS, CDR2 SASEGT. CDR3 length: 15 residues. V gave up 8 bases and J gave up 3 bases, with 19 bases separating them. The CDR3 here is CASSDSAGGYTEAFF. CDR3 in DNA: TGTGCCAGCTCCGACAGCGCTGGCGGGTACACTGAAGCTTTCTTT.

The chain combines TRBV19 with TRBJ1-5; D ambiguous. The V and J ends lost 1 base and 2 bases respectively, with 9 bases between them. The CDR3 has 15 residues. Germline-derived CDR1 and CDR2 are LNHDA and SQIVND (reference sequence). The CDR3 loop is CASSIGGLGNQPQHF. CDR3 sequence (DNA): TGTGCCAGTAGTATAGGCGGATTGGGCAATCAGCCCCAGCATTTT.

This clonotype was counted ten times or more. This chain links TRBV20-1 with TRBJ1-5, with TRBD1 matching 12 bases. Germline loops: CDR1 DFQATT, CDR2 SNEGSKA (reference sequence). The CDR3 runs 17 residues. With 7 bases clipped from V and 3 bases from J, the junction kept 13 bases outside the gene matches. CDR3 loop: CSVPGQGAGVFNQPQHF. In DNA form, the CDR3 reads TGCAGTGTCCCGGGACAGGGGGCGGGGGTCTTCAATCAGCCCCAGCATTTT.

Many counts were recorded for this clonotype. The chain links TRBV28 to TRBJ1-5, with D hard to call. Trimming removed 7 bases at V and 6 bases at J, with 10 bases between. This CDR3 is 12 amino acids long. Germline V gene lookup returns CDR1 MDHEN and CDR2 SYDVKM. CDR3 amino acids: CASTSRSQPQHF. The CDR3 DNA is TGTGCCAGCACCAGCCGGAGTCAGCCCCAGCATTTT. Supplemented by reference TRBV28 and TRBJ1-5, the full variable domain reads DVKVTQSSRYLVKRTGEKVFLECVQDMDHENMFWYRQDPGLGLRLIYFSYDVKMKEKGDIPEGYSVSREKKERFSLILESASTNQTSMYLCASTSRSQPQHFGDGTRLSIL.

The J gene is TRBJ1-1, the V gene TRBV10-3; 11 bases map to TRBD1. Germline CDR1 ENHRY, CDR2 SYGVKD. With V trimmed by 10 bases and J by 4 bases, 11 bases remained unmatched. This CDR3 region has 15 residues. CDR3 nucleotide sequence: TGTGCCACCTCCCGGGACAGGGGGAAAGGCACTGAAGCTTTCTTT. It is translated as CATSRDRGKGTEAFF.

This clonotype was detected ten times or more. In DNA form, the CDR3 reads TGTGCCAGCGAAGCGGGAAGAGCCGGGGAGCTGTTTTTT. It is translated as CASEAGRAGELFF. The rearrangement joins TRBV6-5 to TRBJ2-2; 7 bases map to TRBD2. With V trimmed by 8 bases and J by 6 bases, 6 bases remained unmatched. The CDR3 spans 13 residues. Germline V gene sequence: CDR1 MNHEY, CDR2 SVGAGI.

This clonotype was detected many times. V gene TRBV13 combines with J gene TRBJ2-3; 10 nucleotides line up with TRBD2. The V and J ends lost 5 bases and 1 base, in that order; junction bases with no gene match: 18. This CDR3 has 20 residues. In germline, CDR1 is PRHDT, CDR2 FYEKMQ (reference sequence). This CDR3 reads CASSPERASGRGGRTDTQYF. CDR3 coding DNA: TGTGCCAGCAGCCCAGAGCGGGCTAGCGGGAGAGGGGGCCGCACAGATACGCAGTATTTT.

The V gene is TRBV12-3 or TRBV12-4, the J gene TRBJ1-3; 7 positions agree with TRBD1. J lost 0 bases, V lost 7 bases, and 9 bases had no gene match. This CDR3 is built from 16 residues. The CDR3 loop is CASTPTGLISGNTIYF. CDR3 bases: TGTGCCAGCACTCCGACAGGGTTGATCTCTGGAAACACCATATATTTT.

This clonotype was detected ten times or more. The V and J genes are TRBV19 and TRBJ1-1, with TRBD1 identical over 7 bases. Germline CDR1 LNHDA, CDR2 SQIVND (reference sequence). There are 14 residues in the CDR3. The J segment lost 6 bases and the V segment lost 3 bases, leaving 7 bases of the junction unmatched. The CDR3 region is CASSIRQGSAEAFF. DNA of the CDR3: TGTGCCAGTAGTATCAGACAGGGAAGCGCTGAAGCTTTCTTT.

This clonotype occurred many times. The V and J genes are TRBV6-1 and TRBJ2-2; tentatively, D is TRBD2 (5 bases). The CDR3 has 15 amino acids. The germline V gene has CDR1 MNHNS and CDR2 SASEGT. Deletions cut 5 bases from V and 2 bases from J, with 12 bases between. The CDR3 reads CASSPRGPNTGELFF. The CDR3 nucleotides read TGTGCCAGCAGTCCCAGAGGGCCAAACACCGGGGAGCTGTTTTTT.

In its sample, this clonotype was seen many times. The CDR3 sequence is CASSLETGGSKNIQYF. The CDR3 DNA is TGTGCCAGCAGCTTAGAGACAGGGGGGTCCAAAAACATTCAGTACTTC. The J gene is TRBJ2-4, the V gene TRBV7-2; 9 nucleotides line up with TRBD1. J gave up 2 bases and V 1 base, and 3 bases lay outside the gene matches. CDR1 is SGHTA and CDR2 is FQGNSA in the germline V gene. The CDR3 extends over 16 amino acids.

There are many counts of this clonotype. Its ends do not fully match the called genes, so a read error is possible. This chain uses TRBV7-3 with TRBJ2-7, with 8 bases identical to TRBD1. Per the germline V gene, CDR1 is SGHTA and CDR2 is FQGTGA. The CDR3 runs to 12 residues. As DNA, the CDR3 is TGTGCCAGCAGCTTCCACCCACTGGACAGGGACTTC. Translating it yields CASSFHPLDRDF.